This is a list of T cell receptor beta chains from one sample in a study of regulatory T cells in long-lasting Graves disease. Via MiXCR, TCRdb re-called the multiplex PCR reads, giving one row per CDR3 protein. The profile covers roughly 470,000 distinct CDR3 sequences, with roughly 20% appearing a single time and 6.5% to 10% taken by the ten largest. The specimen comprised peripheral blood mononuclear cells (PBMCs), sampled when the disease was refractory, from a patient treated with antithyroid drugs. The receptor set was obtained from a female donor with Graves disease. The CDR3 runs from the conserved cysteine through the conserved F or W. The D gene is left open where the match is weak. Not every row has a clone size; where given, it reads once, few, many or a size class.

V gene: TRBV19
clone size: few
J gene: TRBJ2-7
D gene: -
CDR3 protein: CASSIRSNGRAGSKSSYEQYF
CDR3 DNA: TGTGCCAGTAGTATTCGGAGCAATGGGCGAGCGGGTTCAAAGAGCTCCTACGAGCAGTACTTC

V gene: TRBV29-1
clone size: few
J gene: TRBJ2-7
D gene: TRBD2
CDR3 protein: CSVHEREAYEQYF
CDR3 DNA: TGCAGCGTCCACGAACGGGAGGCCTACGAGCAGTACTTC

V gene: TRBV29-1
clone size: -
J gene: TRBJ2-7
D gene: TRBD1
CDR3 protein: CSAAWTGSYEQYF
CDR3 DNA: TGCAGCGCCGCCTGGACAGGCTCCTACGAGCAGTACTTC

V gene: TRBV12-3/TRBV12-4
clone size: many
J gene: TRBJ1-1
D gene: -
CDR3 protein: CASSLRGDLTEAFF
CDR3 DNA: TGTGCCAGCAGTTTACGAGGGGACCTCACTGAAGCTTTCTTT

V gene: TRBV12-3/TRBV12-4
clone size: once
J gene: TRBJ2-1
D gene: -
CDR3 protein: CASVLRGDYNEQFF
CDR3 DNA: TGTGCCAGCGTACTCCGCGGGGATTACAATGAGCAGTTCTTC

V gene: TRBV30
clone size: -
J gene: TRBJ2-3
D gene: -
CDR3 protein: CACSGRGGTDTQYF
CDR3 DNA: TGTGCCTGCTCGGGTAGGGGGGGCACAGATACGCAGTATTTT

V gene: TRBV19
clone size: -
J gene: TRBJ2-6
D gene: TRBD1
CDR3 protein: CATDPLGQGAGANVLTF
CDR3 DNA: TGTGCCACAGACCCTCTAGGACAGGGAGCTGGGGCCAACGTCCTGACTTTC

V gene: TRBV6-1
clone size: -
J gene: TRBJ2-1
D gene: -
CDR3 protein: CASSVGRSSYNEQFF
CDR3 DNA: TGTGCCAGCAGTGTAGGCCGTAGCTCCTACAATGAGCAGTTCTTC

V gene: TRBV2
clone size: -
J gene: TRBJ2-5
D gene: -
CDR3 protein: CASKRFQETQYF
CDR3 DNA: TGTGCCAGTAAGAGATTCCAAGAGACCCAGTACTTC

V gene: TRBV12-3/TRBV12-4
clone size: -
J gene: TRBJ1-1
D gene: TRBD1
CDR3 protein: CASSSYRGRTFF
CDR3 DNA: TGTGCCAGCAGTTCGTACAGGGGGAGAACTTTCTTT

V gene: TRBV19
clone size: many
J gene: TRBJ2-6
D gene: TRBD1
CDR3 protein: CASSIGGTGQSGANVLTF
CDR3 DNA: TGTGCCAGTAGTATAGGCGGGACAGGGCAGTCTGGGGCCAACGTCCTGACTTTC

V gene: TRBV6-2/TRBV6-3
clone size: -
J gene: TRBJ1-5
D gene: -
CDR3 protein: CASSSHMGNQPQHF
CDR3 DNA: TGTGCCAGCAGTTCACACATGGGCAATCAGCCCCAGCATTTT

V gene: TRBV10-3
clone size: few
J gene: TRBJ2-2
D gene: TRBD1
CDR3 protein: CAISGTGGSTGELFF
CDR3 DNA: TGTGCCATCAGTGGGACAGGGGGCAGCACCGGGGAGCTGTTTTTT

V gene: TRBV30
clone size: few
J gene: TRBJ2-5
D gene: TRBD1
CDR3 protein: CAWSVQGVIQETQYF
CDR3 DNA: TGTGCCTGGAGTGTGCAGGGGGTGATCCAAGAGACCCAGTACTTC

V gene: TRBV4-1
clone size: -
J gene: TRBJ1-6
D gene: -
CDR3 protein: CASSGQGNSPLHF
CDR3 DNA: TGCGCCAGCAGCGGACAAGGAAATTCACCCCTCCACTTT

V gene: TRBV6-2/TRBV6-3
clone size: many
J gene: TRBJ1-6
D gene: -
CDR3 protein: CASSLRTGSSYNSPLHF
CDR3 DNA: TGTGCCAGCAGTCTCCGGACTGGCAGCTCCTATAATTCACCCCTCCACTTT

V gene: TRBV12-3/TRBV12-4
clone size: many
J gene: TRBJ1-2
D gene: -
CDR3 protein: CASTSYRAAYTF
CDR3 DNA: TGTGCCAGCACCAGTTACCGGGCGGCCTACACCTTC

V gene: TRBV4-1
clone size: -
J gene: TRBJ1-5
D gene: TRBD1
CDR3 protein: CASSPTGTGDVGNQPQHF
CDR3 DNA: TGCGCCAGCAGCCCTACCGGGACAGGGGACGTTGGCAATCAGCCCCAGCATTTT

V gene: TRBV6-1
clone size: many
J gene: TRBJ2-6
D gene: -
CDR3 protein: CATSVFGTRRSGANVLTF
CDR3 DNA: TGTGCCACCTCAGTGTTCGGTACCCGGCGCTCTGGGGCCAACGTCCTGACTTTC

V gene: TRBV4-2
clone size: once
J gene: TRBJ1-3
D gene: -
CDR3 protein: CASSQDDLAGNTIYF
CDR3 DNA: TGTGCCAGCAGCCAAGATGATCTGGCAGGAAACACCATATATTTT

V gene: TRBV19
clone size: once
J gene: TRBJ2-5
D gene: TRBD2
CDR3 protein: CASSIVAGGVETQYF
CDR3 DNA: TGTGCCAGTAGTATAGTTGCGGGAGGGGTAGAGACCCAGTACTTC

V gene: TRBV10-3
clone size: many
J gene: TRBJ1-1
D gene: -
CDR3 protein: CAISVYNILQRSTEAFF
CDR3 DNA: TGTGCCATCAGTGTATATAACATTCTACAACGAAGTACTGAAGCTTTCTTT

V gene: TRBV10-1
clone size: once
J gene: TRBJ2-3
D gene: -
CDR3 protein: CASSENYLSTDTQYF
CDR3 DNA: TGCGCCAGCAGTGAGAACTACCTTAGCACAGATACGCAGTATTTT

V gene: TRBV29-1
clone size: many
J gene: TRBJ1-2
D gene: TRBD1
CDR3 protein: CSVGDSSTYGYTF
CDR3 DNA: TGCAGCGTTGGGGACAGTAGTACGTATGGCTACACCTTC

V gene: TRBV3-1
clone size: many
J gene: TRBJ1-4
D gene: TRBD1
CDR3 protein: CASSSRGQGGEKLFF
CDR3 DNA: TGTGCCAGCAGCTCTCGGGGACAGGGCGGAGAAAAACTGTTTTTT

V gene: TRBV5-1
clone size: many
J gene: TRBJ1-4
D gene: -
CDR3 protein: CASRAVGTELFF
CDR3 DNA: TGCGCCAGCAGAGCGGTCGGAACTGAACTGTTTTTT

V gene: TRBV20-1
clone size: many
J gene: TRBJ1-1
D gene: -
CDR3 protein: CSARGGSFTEAFF
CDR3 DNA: TGCAGTGCTAGAGGAGGCAGTTTCACTGAAGCTTTCTTT

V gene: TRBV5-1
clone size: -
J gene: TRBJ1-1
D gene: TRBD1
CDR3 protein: CASIPRQGESTEAFF
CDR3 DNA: TGCGCCAGTATACCGAGACAGGGGGAGAGCACTGAAGCTTTCTTT

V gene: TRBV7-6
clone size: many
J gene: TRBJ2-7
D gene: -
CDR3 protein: CASSLGSEEQYF
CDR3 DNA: TGTGCCAGCAGCTTAGGTTCTGAGGAGCAGTACTTC

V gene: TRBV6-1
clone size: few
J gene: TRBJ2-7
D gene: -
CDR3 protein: CAVRDLREQYF
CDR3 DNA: TGTGCAGTGAGGGACCTGCGGGAGCAGTACTTC

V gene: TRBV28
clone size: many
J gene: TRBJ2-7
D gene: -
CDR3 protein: CASSLQGIEQYF
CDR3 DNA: TGTGCCAGCAGTCTACAAGGGATTGAGCAGTACTTC

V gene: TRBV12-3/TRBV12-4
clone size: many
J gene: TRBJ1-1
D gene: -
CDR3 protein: CASSPGRVEAFF
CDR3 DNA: TGTGCCAGCAGTCCCGGACGGGTGGAAGCTTTCTTT

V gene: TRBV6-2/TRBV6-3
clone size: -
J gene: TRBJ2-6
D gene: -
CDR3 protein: CASKGDTVGANVLTF
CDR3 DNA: TGTGCCAGCAAGGGGGACACGGTTGGGGCCAACGTCCTGACTTTC

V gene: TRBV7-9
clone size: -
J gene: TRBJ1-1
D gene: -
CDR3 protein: CASSLTGGSGTEAFF
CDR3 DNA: TGTGCCAGCAGTTTAACGGGGGGCTCGGGTACTGAAGCTTTCTTT

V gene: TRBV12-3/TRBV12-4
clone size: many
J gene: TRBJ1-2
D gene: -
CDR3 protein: CASRYDIYGYTF
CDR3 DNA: TGTGCCAGCAGATACGACATCTATGGCTACACCTTC

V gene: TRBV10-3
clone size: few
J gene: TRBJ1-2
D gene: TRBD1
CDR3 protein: CAIGGTGVSYTF
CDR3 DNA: TGTGCCATCGGCGGGACAGGGGTTAGCTACACCTTC

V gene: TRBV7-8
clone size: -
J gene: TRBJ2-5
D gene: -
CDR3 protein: CASSFKRTQETQYF
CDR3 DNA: TGTGCCAGCAGCTTTAAGCGGACCCAAGAGACCCAGTACTTC

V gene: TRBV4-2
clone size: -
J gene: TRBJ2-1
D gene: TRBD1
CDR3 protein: CASSHPSRDRGEQFF
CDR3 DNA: TGTGCCAGCAGCCACCCGTCCCGGGACAGGGGTGAGCAGTTCTTC

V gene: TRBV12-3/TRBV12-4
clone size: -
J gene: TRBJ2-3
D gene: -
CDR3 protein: CASSPGGLGMVDTQYF
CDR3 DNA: TGTGCCAGCAGCCCAGGGGGACTAGGGATGGTAGATACGCAGTATTTT

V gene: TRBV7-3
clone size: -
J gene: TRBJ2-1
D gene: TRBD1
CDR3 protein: CASSAGQGNEQFF
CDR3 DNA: TGTGCCAGCAGCGCGGGACAGGGCAATGAGCAGTTCTTC

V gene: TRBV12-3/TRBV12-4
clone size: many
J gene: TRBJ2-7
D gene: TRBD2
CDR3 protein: CASSFRLADYEQYF
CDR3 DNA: TGTGCCAGCAGTTTTAGACTAGCAGATTACGAGCAGTACTTC

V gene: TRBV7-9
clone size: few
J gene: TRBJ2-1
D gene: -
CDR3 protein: CASSTQSSATSYNEQFF
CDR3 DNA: TGTGCCAGCAGCACGCAGTCTAGCGCTACCTCCTACAATGAGCAGTTCTTC

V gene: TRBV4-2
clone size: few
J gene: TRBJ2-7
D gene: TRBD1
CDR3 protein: CASSQEGQGADEQYF
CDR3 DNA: TGTGCCAGCAGCCAAGAGGGGCAGGGGGCGGACGAGCAGTACTTC

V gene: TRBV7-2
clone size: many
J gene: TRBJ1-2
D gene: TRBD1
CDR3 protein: CASSLGDRESYTF
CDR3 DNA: TGTGCCAGCAGCTTAGGCGACAGGGAAAGCTACACCTTC

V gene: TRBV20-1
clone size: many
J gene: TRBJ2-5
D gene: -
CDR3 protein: CSARVPFPRPPQETQYF
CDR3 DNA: TGCAGTGCTAGAGTTCCGTTTCCCCGACCCCCCCAAGAGACCCAGTACTTC

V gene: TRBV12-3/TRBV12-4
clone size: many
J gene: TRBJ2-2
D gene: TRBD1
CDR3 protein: CASSLNLGTALDGELFF
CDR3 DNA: TGTGCCAGCAGTTTGAATTTGGGGACAGCCCTTGACGGGGAGCTGTTTTTT

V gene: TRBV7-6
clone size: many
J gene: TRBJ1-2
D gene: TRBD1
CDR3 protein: CASSPSTGWDGYTF
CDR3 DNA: TGTGCCAGCAGCCCCTCGACAGGGTGGGATGGCTACACCTTC

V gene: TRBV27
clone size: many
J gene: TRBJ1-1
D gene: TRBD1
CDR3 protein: CASSRQGGNTEAFF
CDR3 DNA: TGTGCCAGCAGCCGACAGGGAGGGAACACTGAAGCTTTCTTT

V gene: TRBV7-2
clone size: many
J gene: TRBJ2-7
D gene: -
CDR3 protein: CASSLLGNEQYF
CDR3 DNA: TGTGCCAGCAGCTTACTGGGTAACGAGCAGTACTTC